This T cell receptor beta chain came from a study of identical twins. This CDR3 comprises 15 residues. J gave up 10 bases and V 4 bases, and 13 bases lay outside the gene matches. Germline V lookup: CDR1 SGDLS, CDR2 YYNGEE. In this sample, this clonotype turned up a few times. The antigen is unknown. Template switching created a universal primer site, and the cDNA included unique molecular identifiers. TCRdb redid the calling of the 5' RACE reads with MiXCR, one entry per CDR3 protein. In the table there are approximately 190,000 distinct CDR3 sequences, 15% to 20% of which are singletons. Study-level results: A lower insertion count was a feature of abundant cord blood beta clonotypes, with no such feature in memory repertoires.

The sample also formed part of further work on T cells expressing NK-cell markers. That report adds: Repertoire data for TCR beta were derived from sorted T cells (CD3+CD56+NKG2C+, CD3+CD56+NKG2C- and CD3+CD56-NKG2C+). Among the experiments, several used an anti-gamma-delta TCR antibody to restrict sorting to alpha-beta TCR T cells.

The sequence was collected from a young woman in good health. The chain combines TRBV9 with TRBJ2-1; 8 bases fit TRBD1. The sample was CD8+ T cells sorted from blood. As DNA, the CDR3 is TGTGCCAGCAGCCCACGGCCAGGGGGCGCGGGAGAGCAGTTCTTC. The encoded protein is CASSPRPGGAGEQFF.